The clone carrying this T cell receptor beta chain was counted a single time. Through a sample-barcoded 5' primer and a J-beta primer mix, a second PCR was run for roughly 7 to 11 cycles. Tags on each cDNA molecule came from a template-switch adaptor with 12 random nucleotides. MiXCR was run by TCRdb on the 5' RACE reads, yielding one entry per CDR3 protein. The table includes 650,000 to 800,000 distinct CDR3 sequences, 44% detected once. This sample was included in a study of blood T cells in healthy people across ages. The CDR3 extends over 14 amino acids. Germline assignment: CDR1 SGDLS and CDR2 YYNGEE. Trimming cost V 4 bases and J 1 base, with 11 bases left between them.

The sequenced sample was blood. This TCR was sampled from a man aged 60 to 75 in good health. The chain employs TRBV9 and TRBJ1-1; unclear D gene. CDR3 protein: CASSPTSQNTEAFF. CDR3 bases: TGTGCCAGCAGCCCAACGTCTCAGAACACTGAAGCTTTCTTT.